This T cell receptor (beta chain) appears in the sequencing data of a study of T cells in Graves' hyperthyroidism and ophthalmopathy. For the study at large: The authors collected peripheral blood at initial diagnosis, before any treatment. Findings of the study overall: Ophthalmopathy stood apart from stable hyperthyroidism in a 13 V-J model.

Exclusion followed for patients with uncontrolled infection, other autoimmune disease, pregnancy or lactation. This clonotype showed up many times. Antigen: not known. What was amplified from RNA transcripts were TCR beta CDR3 regions. The study used the HTBI primer set for a first-round RT-PCR of the TCR CDR3. MiXCR, applied by TCRdb to the multiplex PCR reads, yields one record per CDR3 protein. The table includes 700,000 or so distinct CDR3 sequences, around 17% detected once. The specimen was blood. This receptor was obtained from a man between 18 and 29 years old with Graves' hyperthyroidism.

CDR3 nucleotide sequence: TGTGCCAGCAGCTTTGCGGGTCGGGAGCAGTACTTC. Translation: CASSFAGREQYF. The chain joins TRBV7-2 to TRBJ2-7; D is perhaps TRBD2 (5 bases). CDR3 length equals 12 residues. CDR1 is SGHTA and CDR2 is FQGNSA in the germline V gene. V gave up 3 bases and J gave up 7 bases, with 10 bases separating them.